This T cell receptor (beta chain) comes out of a study of T cells after posttransplantation cyclophosphamide. Germline V gene data show CDR1 as SQVTM and CDR2 as ANQGSEA. This CDR3 comprises 14 residues. The table came from immunoSEQ multiplex PCR; TCRdb's copy has only in-frame clones and leaves some out. Sampling found tens of thousands of clones, none seen once. This clone was detected only a few times. The chain links TRBV29-1 to TRBJ2-5; D possibly corresponds to TRBD1 (5 bases). The J call is uncertain, as TRBJ2-7 better fits the DNA end. Sequenced: PBMCs. The receptor was derived from a middle-aged man in good health, CMV-negative, and a related stem cell transplant donor. The chain's CDR3 is CSVVLQGNSYEQYF. CDR3 sequence (DNA): TGCAGCGTTGTTTTGCAGGGCAATTCGTACGAGCAGTACTTC.